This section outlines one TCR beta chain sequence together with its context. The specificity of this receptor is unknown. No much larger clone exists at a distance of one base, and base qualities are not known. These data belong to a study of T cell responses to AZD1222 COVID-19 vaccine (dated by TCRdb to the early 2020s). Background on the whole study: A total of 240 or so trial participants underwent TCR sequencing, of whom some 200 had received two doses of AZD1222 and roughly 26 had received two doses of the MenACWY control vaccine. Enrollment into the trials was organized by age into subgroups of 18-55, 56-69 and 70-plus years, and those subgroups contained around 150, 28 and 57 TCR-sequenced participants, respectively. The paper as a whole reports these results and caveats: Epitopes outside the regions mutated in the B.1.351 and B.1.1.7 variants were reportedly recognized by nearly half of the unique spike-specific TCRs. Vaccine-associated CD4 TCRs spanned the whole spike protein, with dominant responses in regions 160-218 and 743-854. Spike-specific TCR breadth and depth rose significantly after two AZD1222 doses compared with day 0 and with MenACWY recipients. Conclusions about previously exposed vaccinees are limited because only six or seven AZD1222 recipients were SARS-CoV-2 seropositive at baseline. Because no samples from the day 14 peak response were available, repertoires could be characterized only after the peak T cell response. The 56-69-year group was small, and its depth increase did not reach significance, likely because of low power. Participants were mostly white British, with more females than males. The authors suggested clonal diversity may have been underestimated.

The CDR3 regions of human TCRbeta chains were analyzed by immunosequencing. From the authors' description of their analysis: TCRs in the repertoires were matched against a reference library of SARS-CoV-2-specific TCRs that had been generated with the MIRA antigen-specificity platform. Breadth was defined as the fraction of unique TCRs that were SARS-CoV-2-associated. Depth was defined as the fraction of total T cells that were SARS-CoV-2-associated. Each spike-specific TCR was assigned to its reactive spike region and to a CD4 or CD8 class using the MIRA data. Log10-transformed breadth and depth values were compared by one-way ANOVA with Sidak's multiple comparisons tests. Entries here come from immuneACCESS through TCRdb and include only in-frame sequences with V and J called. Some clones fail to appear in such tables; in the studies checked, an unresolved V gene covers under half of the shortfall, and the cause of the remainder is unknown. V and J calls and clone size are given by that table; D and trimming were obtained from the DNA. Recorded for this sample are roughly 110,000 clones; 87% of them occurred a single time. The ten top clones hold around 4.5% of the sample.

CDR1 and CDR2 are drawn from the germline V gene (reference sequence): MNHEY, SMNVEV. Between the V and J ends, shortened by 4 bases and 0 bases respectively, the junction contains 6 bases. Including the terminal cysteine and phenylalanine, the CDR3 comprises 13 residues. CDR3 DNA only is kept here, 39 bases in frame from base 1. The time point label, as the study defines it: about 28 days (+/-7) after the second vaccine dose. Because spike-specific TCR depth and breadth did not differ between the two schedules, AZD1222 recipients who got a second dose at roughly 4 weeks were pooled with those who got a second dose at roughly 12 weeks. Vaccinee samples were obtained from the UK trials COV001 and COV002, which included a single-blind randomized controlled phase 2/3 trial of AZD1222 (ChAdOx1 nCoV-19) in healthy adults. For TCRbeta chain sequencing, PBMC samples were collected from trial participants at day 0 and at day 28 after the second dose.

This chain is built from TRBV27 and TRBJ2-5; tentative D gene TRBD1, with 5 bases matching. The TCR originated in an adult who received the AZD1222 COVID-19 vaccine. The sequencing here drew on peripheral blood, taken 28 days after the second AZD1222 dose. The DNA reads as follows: TGTGCCAGCAGTTGGACACACCAAGAGACCCAGTACTTC. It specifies CASSWTHQETQYF.